This T cell receptor beta chain originates from a study of OX40 agonist ivuxolimab in advanced cancers. A note on the overall study: Ivuxolimab was a fully human IgG2 agonistic monoclonal antibody targeting the costimulatory receptor OX40 (CD134). Peripheral TCRbeta sequencing aimed to test whether ivuxolimab altered TCR sequence diversity and caused clonal T-cell expansion. Intravenous ivuxolimab was administered to patients every 2 weeks at six dose levels: 0.01, 0.1, 0.3, 1.5, 3 and 10 mg/kg. Of the roughly 52 dose-escalation patients, hepatocellular carcinoma was present in approximately 20, melanoma in approximately 15, renal cell carcinoma in 9 and head and neck cancer in 9. The paper reports the monotherapy dose-escalation portion (N = 52 patients) of the phase I ivuxolimab trial. Prior anti-PD-1, anti-PD-L1 or anti-CTLA-4 therapy was permitted, and approximately 41% of dose-escalation patients had received checkpoint inhibitors. Partial responses were achieved by three dose-escalation patients, of whom one had hepatocellular carcinoma and two had cutaneous melanoma. In the dose-escalation cohort, approximately 83% of patients were male, and the mean age was around 65 years with a range of 23 to 79. Beyond this particular receptor, the publication reports: Low levels of normalized T-cell clonal expansion were also seen in some patients who did not respond. In the 0.1-3.0 mg/kg groups, partial responders were among the patients with the lowest normalized peripheral clonal expansion, particularly in CD8+ T cells. The antigen specificity of the clonally expanded peripheral T cells was not determined. On average, CD8+ T cells showed more expanded clones than CD4+ T cells after ivuxolimab. At doses from 0.1 to 3.0 mg/kg, clonal expansion was seen in both CD4+ and CD8+ blood T cells between baseline and week 6.

For sequencing of the TCRbeta CDR3 region, genomic DNA was extracted from the sorted cells. The immunoSEQ Assay was used to sequence the TCRbeta CDR3 regions. TCRdb retrieved this table from immuneACCESS and kept in-frame rearrangements only. Not all clones are present; in checked studies, unresolved V genes account for under half, and no reason is known for the remainder. This sample holds about 27,000 clones; 75% to 90% were observed only once. About 28% of the sample rests with the top ten. On this clone: What antigen it recognizes has not been identified. The input lacks base qualities; no much larger clone sits a single base away.

CDR3 length: 13 amino acids, cysteine to phenylalanine. Here the CDR3 DNA is all that survives: 39 bases in frame from base 1. According to the germline V gene, CDR1 reads SNHLY and CDR2 reads FYNNEI. The trial excluded patients who had a history of autoimmune disease or were on systemic immunosuppression. Peripheral blood for TCR sequencing was drawn from every dose cohort at baseline, at cycle 4 day 1 and at cycle 7 day 1. Samples came from an open-label, multicenter, first-in-human phase I dose-escalation trial of ivuxolimab. Adults with locally advanced or metastatic melanoma, renal cell carcinoma, hepatocellular carcinoma or head and neck squamous cell carcinoma were enrolled in the trial. Before TCR sequencing, CD4+ T cells and CD8+ T cells were sorted from peripheral blood as separate populations.

The V gene is TRBV2 and the J gene is TRBJ2-5, with an unclear D gene assignment. The assigned J gene may be wrong: the sequence end matches TRBJ2-7 better. The sequence derives from an adult with an advanced solid tumor such as melanoma, head and neck, liver or kidney cancer. The specimen comprised CD4+ or CD8+ T cells sorted from blood, sampled in a trial of the OX40 agonist ivuxolimab. The base sequence is TGTGCCAGCAGTGACTTGGCCCCCTACGAGCAGTACTTC. Protein translation: CASSDLAPYEQYF.